A single T cell receptor (beta chain) is shown here with its context. The data were taken from a study of blood T cell repertoires in COVID-19. This CDR3 is built from 13 residues. Germline V gene data show CDR1 as MNHNS and CDR2 as SASEGT. The V end lost 0 bases, the J end lost 5 bases, and 7 bases lay between the germline ends. Repertoires were generated with immunoSEQ multiplex PCR, while TCRdb's copy carries only in-frame clones and drops some. This sample has roughly 380,000 clones, with more than 70% found just once. Sequenced: PBMCs or T cells enriched from blood (not recorded which). This TCR was sampled from a man younger than 45 who had recovered from COVID-19. This chain connects TRBV6-1 to TRBJ1-1; weak D call: TRBD1 (5 bases). CDR3: CASSEAGVTEAFF. In DNA, the CDR3 is TGTGCCAGCAGTGAAGCAGGGGTGACTGAAGCTTTCTTT.